Below, 27 T cell receptor beta chains from the same sample are listed, as sequenced in a study of tumor-infiltrating lymphocytes in primary liver carcinoma. Co-extracted RNA and DNA came from around 18-30 mg of unsorted bulk tissue. A primer in the constant region served to generate TCR beta cDNA from approximately 500 ng of total RNA. A slightly modified ARM-PCR protocol with three nested multiplex PCR rounds produced these TCR beta libraries. Primers for the first two PCR rounds were TRBV1-TRBV30 forward primers and a C-beta reverse primer (about 9 cycles per round). TCRdb re-analysed the multiplex PCR reads in MiXCR, keeping a single row per CDR3 protein. The sample has 48,000 or so distinct CDR3 sequences; about 80% are singletons. The sequenced material came from liver tumor tissue from sampling region 3. Indicated subset: tumor region T3, left-lateral pole. Receptors were obtained from a man aged 35 to 55 with primary liver carcinoma and hepatitis B virus infection.

In regard to this clonotype: Relative to the germline gene, one junction end is altered; a read error may explain this. The chain employs TRBV12-3 or TRBV12-4 and TRBJ1-6; 7 bases align to TRBD1. The CDR3 is 15 residues long. The chain's CDR3 is CASRLDRAYNSHLHF. In DNA, the CDR3 is TGTGCCAGTAGACTTGACAGGGCCTATAATTCACACCTCCACTTT.

Comment on this clonotype: This may be a read error: a much more frequent sequence differs by one nucleotide. CDR3 bases: TGTGCCAGCAGCCCCCGGCTTGACAATGGGCAGTTCTTC. Translation: CASSPRLDNGQFF. The rearrangement uses TRBV7-9 and TRBJ2-1; D is unresolved. Germline CDR1 is SEHNR and CDR2 is FQNEAQ (reference sequence). This CDR3 region has 13 residues.

V is TRBV4-1 and J is TRBJ2-7; weak D call: TRBD2 (7 bases). Per the germline V gene, CDR1 is MGHRA and CDR2 is YSYEKL. The CDR3 spans 14 residues. Trimming shortened V by 0 bases and J by 7 bases, and 13 bases separated the two germline ends. The CDR3 nucleotides read TGCGCCAGCAGCCAAGAGGGGGGGGCGCATGAGCAGTACTTC. Amino acids: CASSQEGGAHEQYF.

A note on this clonotype: The junction shows a germline mismatch at one end, possibly a read error. J is TRBJ2-1 and V is TRBV11-2; D unclear. The length of the CDR3 is 22 residues. CDR1 and CDR2 from the germline V gene are SGHAT and FQNNGV. In DNA, the CDR3 is TGTGCCAGCAGCCTCTCCTACCGGAGTCCCGTGAAACGGGTTCGATCCTACAATGAGCAGTTATTC. This codes for CASSLSYRSPVKRVRSYNEQLF.

Of note for this clonotype: One end of the junction varies from germline; a read error may be responsible. The gene calls are TRBV12-3 or TRBV12-4 and TRBJ1-1; a possible D gene is TRBD1 (6 bases). The CDR3 length is 13 residues. CDR3 in amino acids: CASSGGASYETFF. The CDR3 DNA reads as TGTGCCAGCAGCGGGGGGGCGTCTTATGAAACTTTCTTT.

A remark on this clonotype: One end of the junction varies from germline; a read error may be responsible. The chain carries TRBV29-1 and TRBJ2-7, with 7 positions matching TRBD1. Germline CDR1 SQVTM, CDR2 ANQGSEA. The CDR3 is made up of 12 amino acids. CDR3 sequence reads: CNIGQGAYEQYF. CDR3 nucleotide sequence: TGTAACATTGGGCAGGGGGCCTACGAGCAGTACTTC.

The J gene is TRBJ2-1, the V gene TRBV4-1, with D hard to call. Deletions cut 4 bases from V and 4 bases from J, with 17 bases between. The CDR3 is 16 amino acids. CDR1 and CDR2 (germline): MGHRA, YSYEKL. DNA for the CDR3: TGCGCCAGCAGCCGCTCAACTTGCGGATTTTACAATGAGCAGTTCTTC. It specifies CASSRSTCGFYNEQFF.

This clonotype occurred many times. The chain is built from TRBV12-3 or TRBV12-4 and TRBJ2-2; 8 bases line up with TRBD1. This CDR3 contains 15 residues. The ends lost 5 bases at V and 2 bases at J; junction bases unmatched: 4. The CDR3 nucleotides read TGTGCCAGCAGTCGACAGGGGATTAACACCGGGGAGCTGTTTTTT. Its translation is CASSRQGINTGELFF.

This clonotype was picked up a small number of times. This chain connects TRBV20-1 to TRBJ2-1, with a tentative D call TRBD2 (7 bases). Germline V lookup: CDR1 DFQATT, CDR2 SNEGSKA (reference sequence). The CDR3 has 15 residues. The ends were cut back, 6 bases at V and 6 bases at J, with 21 bases in the middle. The CDR3 region has the DNA TGCAGTGCGACCGGAGGGGGGGAAGGGTCCAATGAGCAGTTCTTC. Its translation is CSATGGGEGSNEQFF.

In regard to this clonotype: One junction end disagrees with the germline gene, perhaps due to a read error. This chain joins TRBV6-6 and TRBJ1-1; D is unclear. Germline CDR1 and CDR2: MNHNY and SVGAGI (reference sequence). This CDR3 has 12 amino acids. CDR3 loop: CASSYGVIEASF. The CDR3 DNA follows: TGTGCCAGCAGTTACGGGGTCATTGAAGCTTCCTTT.

This clonotype was observed many times. The V call is TRBV5-6, the J call TRBJ2-5, with 7 bases lining up with TRBD1. After removal of 4 bases from V and 4 bases from J, the junction contained 7 bases not matched to a gene. The CDR3 contains 14 residues. CDR1 is SGHDT and CDR2 is YYEEEE in the germline V gene. The CDR3 DNA follows: TGTGCCAGCAGCAGACAGGGCGAGGGAGAGACCCAGTACTTC. Encoded protein: CASSRQGEGETQYF.

The gene calls are TRBV28 and TRBJ2-3; D call uncertain. The CDR3 covers 16 residues. CDR1 and CDR2 (germline): MDHEN, SYDVKM. The germline V and J ends were trimmed by 6 bases and 5 bases, with 21 bases remaining between them. The CDR3 bases are TGTGCCAGCAGCTCCATAGTGACTTTCGTGGGAGATACGCAGTATTTT. Protein product: CASSSIVTFVGDTQYF.

On this clonotype: One junction end does not reproduce the germline sequence, and a read error may be involved. This chain links TRBV28 with TRBJ2-7; the D gene could be TRBD1 or TRBD2 (5 bases each). The germline gives CDR1 MDHEN, CDR2 SYDVKM. This CDR3 has 14 amino acids. The chain's CDR3 is CVSRDARSSYEQYF. DNA of the CDR3: TGTGTCAGCAGGGACGCGCGGAGCTCCTACGAGCAGTACTTC.

Ten or more counts support this clonotype. This chain joins TRBV12-3 or TRBV12-4 and TRBJ2-7; D ambiguous. V gave up 9 bases and J gave up 0 bases, with 9 bases separating them. The CDR3 sequence is 12 residues long. The CDR3 sequence is CASSENSYEQYF. The CDR3 bases are TGTGCCAGTTCTGAGAACTCCTACGAGCAGTACTTC.

This clonotype appeared a few times. A much larger clonotype is one base distant, so this may be a read error. The chain couples TRBV12-3 or TRBV12-4 to TRBJ1-1; a weak D match, TRBD1 (5 bases). This CDR3 is 12 amino acids long. CDR3: CTSNGDGTEAFF. CDR3 DNA: TGTACCAGCAATGGGGACGGAACTGAAGCTTTCTTT.

This clonotype was counted once. The junction shows a germline mismatch at one end, possibly a read error. The chain uses TRBV11-2 and TRBJ2-7; D is undetermined. The CDR3 covers 14 residues. The germline V gene encodes CDR1 SGHAT and CDR2 FQNNGV. In nucleotides, the CDR3 is TGTGCCATCAGCTTAACTGACACTGCCTGTGAGCAGTACTTC. Protein product: CAISLTDTACEQYF.

This clonotype was counted once. The rearrangement uses TRBV10-3 and TRBJ2-5, with D possibly being TRBD1 or TRBD2 (5 bases each). Germline V gene data show CDR1 as ENHRY and CDR2 as SYGVKD. This CDR3 spans 11 amino acids. CDR3 sequence reads: CSVSWGETQYF. The CDR3 coding sequence is TGTTCCGTCAGTTGGGGGGAGACCCAGTACTTC.

As concerns this clonotype: Just one base apart from a much larger clone, this may be a read error. The chain employs TRBV7-8 and TRBJ2-3, with 8 bases matching TRBD2. The length of the CDR3 is 13 residues. Germline-derived CDR1 and CDR2 are SGHVS and FQNEAQ. With 11 bases clipped from V and 4 bases from J, the junction kept 8 bases outside the gene matches. The chain's CDR3 is CAGGVAGPDTQYF. The DNA of the CDR3 is TGTGCCGGCGGTGTAGCGGGACCAGATACGCAGTATTTT.

Concerning this clonotype: One end of the junction is discordant with germline, which a read error may explain. The chain carries TRBV10-3 and TRBJ2-7; TRBD2 agrees at 7 bases. Germline V CDR1 and CDR2: ENHRY, SYGVKD. CDR3 length: 15 amino acids. The CDR3 DNA follows: TGTGCCATCAGTGGCGGGAGCGGCACCTCCAACGAACAGTACTTC. Its protein product is CAISGGSGTSNEQYF.

The gene calls are TRBV10-2 and TRBJ1-2; 11 nucleotides agree with TRBD1. CDR1 and CDR2 from the germline V gene are WSHSY and SAAADI. Losses at the gene ends were 6 bases for V and 7 bases for J; bases not matched to a gene: 10. The CDR3 runs to 15 residues. CDR3 nucleotide sequence: TGCGCCAGCAGCGATTGGACAGGGGGCCTCTTTGGCTACACCTTC. Amino acids: CASSDWTGGLFGYTF.

On this clonotype: One junction end disagrees with the germline gene, perhaps due to a read error. The V call is TRBV11-3, the J call TRBJ2-5, with TRBD1 matching 7 bases. Germline lookup yields CDR1 SGHNT and CDR2 YENEEA. The CDR3 is made up of 13 amino acids. CDR3 loop: CASCRGTVETQYF. Here the CDR3 DNA reads TGTGCCAGCTGCAGGGGGACCGTAGAGACTCAGTACTTC.

The sample holds many counts of this clonotype. The chain has TRBV7-9 and TRBJ2-5, with TRBD1 as a possible D gene (6 bases). The CDR3 is 16 amino acids. Germline loops: CDR1 SEHNR, CDR2 FQNEAQ (reference sequence). Trimming removed 4 bases from V and 1 base from J, with 16 bases in between. The CDR3 region is CASSSRGRGVQETQYF. In nucleotides, the CDR3 is TGTGCCAGCAGCTCCCGGGGCAGGGGAGTCCAAGAGACCCAGTACTTC.

V usage is TRBV6-5 and J usage is TRBJ2-7; TRBD1 might be the D (6 bases). This CDR3 comprises 12 residues. The V gene lost 11 bases and the J gene lost 13 bases, with 24 bases spanning the gap. Per the germline V gene, CDR1 is MNHEY and CDR2 is SVGAGI. As DNA, the CDR3 is TGTGCCTGCAATGCTGGACCGGACAGATTATACTTC. As protein: CACNAGPDRLYF.

This clonotype came up many times. The gene calls are TRBV4-2 and TRBJ1-1; D gene uncertain. V was shortened by 4 bases and J by 4 bases, with 16 bases between the two germline ends. There are 15 residues in the CDR3. Per germline, CDR1 LGHNA and CDR2 YNFKEQ. CDR3 sequence reads: CASSPSAGVGTEAFF. The CDR3 nucleotides are TGTGCCAGCAGCCCTTCGGCAGGTGTGGGCACTGAAGCTTTCTTT.

Remarks on this clonotype: The junction does not match germline at one end; this may be a read error. This chain joins TRBV12-3 or TRBV12-4 and TRBJ2-7; maybe TRBD2 (6 bases). The CDR3 length is 13 residues. The CDR3 DNA sequence: TGTGCCAGCAGGACCACGGGGGAGCAAGAGCAGTGCTTC. Translated, it gives CASRTTGEQEQCF.

This clonotype was observed a single time. The CDR3 carries no conserved terminal phenylalanine or tryptophan, so it likely arises from a read error. The rearrangement uses TRBV29-1 and TRBJ2-3, with 7 bases matching TRBD1. Per germline, CDR1 SQVTM and CDR2 ANQGSEA. The CDR3 is made up of 12 amino acids. This CDR3 reads CSVVGTADAQYY. The CDR3 bases are TGCAGCGTTGTCGGGACAGCAGATGCGCAGTATTAT.

The rearrangement uses TRBV24-1 and TRBJ2-1, with D perhaps matching TRBD2 (5 bases). CDR3 length equals 15 residues. Trimming cost V 3 bases and J 7 bases, with 15 bases left between them. Germline CDR1 is KGHDR and CDR2 is SFDVKD. CDR3 sequence (DNA): TGTGCCACCAGTGATAGGGAGCGGTTTCGAAATGAGCAGTTCTTC. Encoded protein: CATSDRERFRNEQFF.